These 23 T cell receptor beta chains were sequenced from one sample in a study of blood T cell repertoires in COVID-19 (dated by TCRdb to about 2020). To prepare the library, the immunoSEQ multiplex PCR assay was applied. In its TCRdb copy, this immuneACCESS table keeps in-frame sequences only and misses some clones. Where compared with another copy, unresolved V genes explain less than half of these, and the others have no known cause. This sample is represented by some 100,000 clones; around 85% of them were singletons. The ten biggest clones cover around 15% of the sample. Sequencing used peripheral blood. All receptors come from a woman aged 55-69 years with acute or convalescent COVID-19.

The chain recombines TRBV15 with TRBJ1-2, with D possibly matching TRBD1 (5 bases). The CDR3 runs to 14 residues. The V gene's germline CDR1 is LNHNV and CDR2 YYDKDF (reference sequence). V lost 4 bases and J 6 bases, leaving 15 bases between the germline ends. The CDR3: CATSNRGTANGYTF. The CDR3 DNA reads TGTGCCACCAGCAACCGCGGGACTGCAAATGGCTACACCTTC.

Regarding this clone: Different DNA sequences within this sample yield the same CDR3. The chain employs TRBV9 and TRBJ2-7, with TRBD1 identical over 8 bases. Looked up from germline, CDR1 is SGDLS and CDR2 is YYNGEE. V was pared by 0 bases and J by 4 bases, with 9 bases of the junction left unmatched. This CDR3 comprises 16 residues. CDR3 DNA: TGTGCCAGCAGCGTAGGTCCCGGCCAGGGGGCATACGAGCAGTACTTC. This encodes CASSVGPGQGAYEQYF.

This chain uses TRBV4-1 with TRBJ1-2; D gene unclear. Between the trimmed V and J ends, which lost 1 base and 2 bases, there was a span of 8 bases. Germline lookup yields CDR1 MGHRA and CDR2 YSYEKL. The CDR3 is 14 amino acids. As DNA, the CDR3 is TGCGCCAGCAGCCAAGTAGCAGAAAACTATGGCTACACCTTC. It translates to CASSQVAENYGYTF.

The chain couples TRBV7-9 to TRBJ1-2; 10 bases agree with TRBD1. Trimming cost V 4 bases and J 3 bases; bases outside gene matches: 14. The germline V gene has CDR1 SEHNR and CDR2 FQNEAQ (reference sequence). The CDR3 spans 18 residues. The CDR3 DNA reads as TGTGCCAGCAGCTCAGACCAGGGACAGGGGTCACCCCACTATGGCTACACCTTC. It codes for CASSSDQGQGSPHYGYTF.

The gene calls are TRBV28 and TRBJ1-5, with D possibly TRBD1 on 6 matching bases. V lost 2 bases to trimming and J lost 4 bases, with 18 bases between them. This CDR3 has 17 amino acids. Germline lookup yields CDR1 MDHEN and CDR2 SYDVKM. The CDR3 nucleotides are TGTGCCAGCAGTTTAAGTCAGGGGTTTGGGGTAAATCAGCCCCAGCATTTT. Amino acids: CASSLSQGFGVNQPQHF.

The J gene is TRBJ1-1, the V gene TRBV19; maybe TRBD1 (5 bases). The ends were cut back, 7 bases at V and 4 bases at J, with 16 bases in the middle. Germline-derived CDR1 and CDR2 are LNHDA and SQIVND (reference sequence). The CDR3 contains 14 residues. The CDR3 region is CASNPTPGGTEAFF. The DNA of the CDR3 is TGTGCCAGTAACCCTACCCCCGGGGGCACTGAAGCTTTCTTT.

The chain combines TRBV2 with TRBJ1-5, with D unresolved. V lost 4 bases and J lost 3, with 10 bases in between. This CDR3 has 14 amino acids. The V gene's germline CDR1 is SNHLY and CDR2 FYNNEI. For the CDR3, the DNA is TGTGCCAGCAGTGTGGCCGGAGCCAATCAGCCCCAGCATTTT. Protein product: CASSVAGANQPQHF.

The chain carries TRBV11-3 and TRBJ2-2, with a tentative D call TRBD2 (7 bases). Germline V CDR1 and CDR2: SGHNT, YENEEA. V was trimmed by 7 bases and J by 5 bases, leaving 17 bases between them. This CDR3 region has 15 residues. The CDR3 region is CASIPRGEGTGELFF. The CDR3 coding sequence is TGTGCCAGCATCCCGAGGGGGGAGGGGACCGGGGAGCTGTTTTTT.

J is TRBJ1-6 and V is TRBV30; 7 bases are shared with TRBD1. The V gene's germline CDR1 is GTSNPN and CDR2 SVGIG (reference sequence). The CDR3 runs 17 residues. After removal of 1 base from V and 0 bases from J, the junction contained 6 bases not matched to a gene. CDR3 loop: CAWSAGQLSSYNSPLHF. DNA of the CDR3: TGTGCCTGGAGTGCGGGACAGCTGAGCTCCTATAATTCACCCCTCCACTTT.

The rearrangement links TRBV5-1 to TRBJ2-7; TRBD2 agrees at 7 bases. V lost 4 bases and J lost 0; bases outside the gene matches: 16. Germline V gives CDR1 SGHRS, CDR2 YFSETQ. The CDR3 is made up of 18 amino acids. The CDR3 sequence: CASSPPLAGTTSSYEQYF. In DNA, the CDR3 is TGCGCCAGCAGCCCCCCCCTTGCCGGGACTACGAGCTCCTACGAGCAGTACTTC.

Only one count was recorded for this clone. The chain links TRBV7-8 to TRBJ1-6; D possibly corresponds to TRBD1 (6 bases). The V end was cut by 6 bases, the J end by 3 bases, with 15 bases between. Germline CDR1 is SGHVS and CDR2 is FQNEAQ. This CDR3 has 16 residues. CDR3 protein: CASRGETGLYNSPLHF. In nucleotides, the CDR3 is TGTGCCAGCAGAGGGGAGACAGGCCTCTATAATTCACCCCTCCACTTT.

The rearrangement joins TRBV3-1 (or the pseudogene TRBV3-2) to TRBJ1-3; D unclear. V was shortened by 1 base and J by 4 bases, with 17 bases between the two germline ends. The length of the CDR3 is 17 residues. Germline values: CDR1 LGHDT, CDR2 YNNKEL (reference sequence). CDR3 protein: CASSQALTGRRGNTIYF. The CDR3 bases are TGTGCCAGCAGCCAAGCCCTGACCGGGAGACGCGGAAACACCATATATTTT.

The rearrangement joins TRBV5-1 to TRBJ1-1; the match to TRBD1 covers 7 bases. The CDR3 extends over 15 amino acids. Germline trimming cut 0 bases from V and 3 bases from J; bases unmatched to any gene: 5. Germline V gene data show CDR1 as SGHRS and CDR2 as YFSETQ. The CDR3: CASSLAPRGDTEAFF. Written as DNA, the CDR3 is TGCGCCAGCAGCTTGGCGCCCAGGGGGGACACTGAAGCTTTCTTT.

The chain couples TRBV2 to TRBJ2-3, with D tentatively TRBD2 (5 bases). CDR3 length: 14 amino acids. Germline CDR1 is SNHLY and CDR2 is FYNNEI. V was shortened by 6 bases and J by 8 bases, with 18 bases between the two germline ends. CDR3 coding DNA: TGTGCCAGCAGGGAGAATAGCGTGGTTGGTACGCAGTATTTT. As protein: CASRENSVVGTQYF.

The chain combines TRBV2 with TRBJ2-1, with 7 bases matching TRBD1. CDR1 and CDR2 from the germline V gene are SNHLY and FYNNEI. The CDR3 runs to 14 residues. V lost 2 bases, J lost 6 bases, and 4 bases stayed unmatched. CDR3 amino acids: CASSESNRGNEQFF. CDR3 bases: TGTGCCAGCAGTGAATCCAACAGGGGCAATGAGCAGTTCTTC.

This chain uses TRBV28 with TRBJ1-2, with TRBD1 identical over 11 bases. CDR1 is MDHEN, CDR2 SYDVKM, per germline. The CDR3 is 15 amino acids. With V trimmed by 7 bases and J by 8 bases, 12 bases remained unmatched. The CDR3 loop is CASTRPGQGVIGYTF. The CDR3 coding sequence is TGTGCCAGCACCCGTCCGGGACAGGGGGTTATCGGCTACACCTTC.

The V call is TRBV9, the J call TRBJ2-3; TRBD2 aligns across 7 bases. V lost 4 bases, J lost 5 bases, and 10 bases stayed unmatched. Germline CDR1 reads SGDLS; CDR2 reads YYNGEE. This CDR3 has 15 residues. Written as DNA, the CDR3 is TGTGCCAGCAGCCCAGCAGCGGGGATAGGAGATACGCAGTATTTT. Amino acids: CASSPAAGIGDTQYF.

This sequence joins TRBV7-2 and TRBJ1-2; D gene ambiguous. The CDR3 covers 12 residues. Germline V gives CDR1 SGHTA, CDR2 FQGNSA. Trimming left V 5 bases short and J 2 bases short, with 6 bases between. CDR3 coding DNA: TGTGCCAGCAGCCACGAGAACTATGGCTACACCTTC. Its translation: CASSHENYGYTF.

V usage is TRBV4-2 and J usage is TRBJ2-2; a weak D match, TRBD1 (7 bases). CDR3 length equals 16 residues. Looked up from germline, CDR1 is LGHNA and CDR2 is YNFKEQ. Trimming left V 8 bases short and J 4 bases short, with 20 bases between. CDR3 residues: CASLSRDSGGTGELFF. Written as DNA, the CDR3 is TGTGCCAGCCTGTCAAGGGACTCAGGGGGCACCGGGGAGCTGTTTTTT.

V is TRBV5-8 and J is TRBJ2-3; tentatively, D is TRBD2 (6 bases). With 4 bases removed from V and 6 bases from J, the gap between germline ends came to 15 bases. CDR1 and CDR2 (germline): SGHTS, YDEGEE. This CDR3 has 14 amino acids. The CDR3 region has the DNA TGTGCCAGCAGCCGGAGACTAGGGGTGGATACGCAGTATTTT. Amino acid sequence: CASSRRLGVDTQYF.

The V gene is TRBV30, the J gene TRBJ1-2; 12 nucleotides agree with TRBD1. CDR3 length equals 14 residues. Germline CDR1 GTSNPN, CDR2 SVGIG (reference sequence). Trimming removed 2 bases from V and 4 bases from J; junction bases left unmatched: 2. Here the CDR3 DNA reads TGTGCCTGGAGTACGGGACAGGGGGCCTATGGCTACACCTTC. This codes for CAWSTGQGAYGYTF.

The chain recombines TRBV2 with TRBJ2-3; possible D gene TRBD2, 7 bases. This CDR3 has 14 amino acids. The V and J ends lost 2 bases and 6 bases respectively, with 12 bases between them. CDR1 is SNHLY and CDR2 is FYNNEI in the germline V gene. The CDR3 loop reads CASSESGGLDTQYF. The DNA of the CDR3 is TGTGCCAGCAGTGAATCGGGGGGCCTCGATACGCAGTATTTT.

The CDR3, as DNA: TGCGCCAGTGGACAGACCACAGATACGCAGTATTTT. This translates into CASGQTTDTQYF. The chain has TRBV5-1 and TRBJ2-3; D possibly corresponds to TRBD1 (6 bases). Germline CDR1 is SGHRS and CDR2 is YFSETQ. Trimming shortened V by 8 bases and J by 2 bases, and 9 bases separated the two germline ends. This CDR3 is 12 amino acids long.